This T cell receptor beta chain comes out of a study of blood T cell repertoires in COVID-19. On the study more broadly: Spain, Italy and the United States supplied samples that represented acute and convalescent COVID-19.

Germline V gives CDR1 LGHDT, CDR2 YNNKEL (reference sequence). V was clipped by 1 base and J by 0 bases, with 12 bases between them. The CDR3 spans 16 residues. This study enrolled people aged about 18 to 100 from about two dozen US geographic areas. Original processing methods: Amplified reference gene primers provided the basis for estimating nucleated cell counts. Method: immunoSEQ multiplex PCR; TCRdb's copy keeps in-frame clones and lacks some. That table is the source of V, J and clone size, and D and trimming were worked out from the DNA. The data show fewer than 450,000 clones, 88% seen once. This clonotype originated in a woman between 40 and 55 years old with acute COVID-19. Material for sequencing was PBMCs or T cells enriched from blood (not recorded which). The chain carries TRBV3-1 (or the pseudogene TRBV3-2) and TRBJ1-2; perhaps TRBD1 as D (6 bases). CDR3 amino acids: CASSQGQGKANYGYTF. For the CDR3, the DNA is TGTGCCAGCAGCCAAGGGCAGGGGAAGGCTAACTATGGCTACACCTTC.